The 26 T cell receptor beta chains below all came from one sample that was sequenced in a study of CD8 T cells in ankylosing spondylitis. Their cognate antigens are unknown. Study-wide findings and caveats: Ankylosing spondylitis blood appeared to be characterized by a TCR beta motif of 8 or 9 highly homologous variants.

One entry per CDR3 protein results from TCRdb running MiXCR on the 5' RACE reads. The sample consists of about 330,000 distinct CDR3 sequences, around 8% of them appearing once. The material sequenced was blood, either unsorted or a sorted T cell fraction (not recorded which). These receptors were taken from a male donor with ankylosing spondylitis.

V gene TRBV5-1 combines with J gene TRBJ2-7; TRBD2 matches at 8 bases. Losses at the gene ends were 3 bases for V and 6 bases for J; bases not matched to a gene: 8. This CDR3 has 14 amino acids. Germline CDR1 is SGHRS and CDR2 is YFSETQ. Written as DNA, the CDR3 is TGCGCCAGCAGCTCGGCGGGGGGACGGGGCGAGCAGTACTTC. The encoded protein is CASSSAGGRGEQYF.

The rearrangement uses TRBV6-1 and TRBJ2-7; D possibly matches TRBD1 or TRBD2 (5 bases each). V was pared by 10 bases and J by 0 bases, with 22 bases between. The CDR3 is made up of 16 amino acids. From germline, CDR1 is MNHNS and CDR2 SASEGT. CDR3 nucleotide sequence: TGTGCCACGAGCCAAGGGGCGGGCCGGAGCTCCTACGAGCAGTACTTC. Translating it yields CATSQGAGRSSYEQYF.

This clonotype was observed many times. The chain joins TRBV5-1 to TRBJ1-1; D gene unclear. The CDR3 length is 13 residues. Trimming removed 0 bases at V and 4 bases at J, with 7 bases between. Per the germline V gene, CDR1 is SGHRS and CDR2 is YFSETQ. CDR3 nucleotides: TGCGCCAGCAGCTTGGACCCCCCCACTGAAGCTTTCTTT. It encodes CASSLDPPTEAFF.

V gene TRBV20-1 combines with J gene TRBJ2-3, with D maybe TRBD1 (6 bases). The CDR3 covers 13 residues. In germline, CDR1 is DFQATT, CDR2 SNEGSKA (reference sequence). Trimming pared 4 bases from V and 0 bases from J, leaving 8 bases between. For the CDR3, the DNA is TGCAGTGCTAAGGGACATAGCACAGATACGCAGTATTTT. Encoded protein: CSAKGHSTDTQYF.

This clonotype has just a few counts. V and J are TRBV4-1 and TRBJ2-7; TRBD1 might be the D (5 bases). Trimming left V 0 bases short and J 1 base short, with 10 bases between. Germline values: CDR1 MGHRA, CDR2 YSYEKL. The CDR3 covers 15 residues. CDR3 DNA sequence: TGCGCCAGCAGCCAAGACAGGGCTATATCCTACGAGCAGTACTTC. It translates to CASSQDRAISYEQYF.

J is TRBJ2-2 and V is TRBV6-2 or TRBV6-3, with TRBD2 identical over 13 bases. Germline values: CDR1 MNHEY, CDR2 SVGEGT. Trimming took 0 bases from V and 4 from J; bases not matched to a gene: 17. The CDR3 extends over 22 amino acids. CDR3 sequence reads: CASSYSKISGLAGVRATGELFF. CDR3 nucleotide sequence: TGTGCCAGCAGTTACTCGAAAATCAGTGGACTAGCGGGAGTGCGGGCCACCGGGGAGCTGTTTTTT.

In this sample, this clonotype turned up once. This chain connects TRBV5-1 to TRBJ2-7; tentatively, D is TRBD1 (5 bases). The length of the CDR3 is 15 residues. Per germline, CDR1 SGHRS and CDR2 YFSETQ. V was cut by 0 bases and J by 11 bases, with 21 bases left in between. The CDR3 region is CASSLASGQARVEYF. The DNA for the CDR3 is TGCGCCAGCAGCTTGGCCTCCGGACAAGCAAGAGTGGAGTACTTC.

Ten or more counts support this clonotype. The V and J genes are TRBV29-1 and TRBJ2-3; D is ambiguous. The CDR3 runs to 13 residues. V was cut by 4 bases and J by 0 bases, with 8 bases left in between. The V gene's germline CDR1 is SQVTM and CDR2 ANQGSEA. The CDR3 region has the DNA TGCAGCGTTGTGGAATCTAGCACAGATACGCAGTATTTT. This codes for CSVVESSTDTQYF.

This clonotype was seen many times. This sequence joins TRBV6-1 and TRBJ1-4; no firm D call. The germline V and J ends were trimmed by 5 bases and 7 bases, with 14 bases remaining between them. The germline CDR1 and CDR2 sequences are MNHNS and SASEGT. The CDR3 spans 14 residues. The CDR3 DNA reads as TGTGCCAGCAGTACATCTCTACCTGTTGAAAAACTGTTTTTT. Its translation is CASSTSLPVEKLFF.

The V gene is TRBV27, the J gene TRBJ2-1, with 16 bases that match TRBD2. The CDR3 length is 15 residues. After removal of 6 bases from V and 9 bases from J, the junction contained 5 bases not matched to a gene. Germline values: CDR1 MNHEY, CDR2 SMNVEV (reference sequence). Here the CDR3 DNA reads TGTGCCAGCAGATGGGGGACTAGCGGGAGGGTTGAGCAGTTCTTC. This encodes CASRWGTSGRVEQFF.

In its sample, this clonotype was seen a few times. The rearrangement joins TRBV29-1 to TRBJ2-3, with a tentative D call TRBD1 (6 bases). This CDR3 has 13 residues. CDR1 SQVTM and CDR2 ANQGSEA come from the germline V gene. V shed 2 bases and J shed 4 bases, with 10 bases lying between them. The chain's CDR3 is CSVETGNADTQYF. In nucleotides, the CDR3 is TGCAGCGTTGAAACAGGGAACGCAGATACGCAGTATTTT.

The chain carries TRBV20-1 and TRBJ1-1; TRBD1 is a possible D gene (6 bases). The CDR3 has 17 amino acids. Trimming took 6 bases from V and 4 from J, leaving 27 bases between them. Germline V gives CDR1 DFQATT, CDR2 SNEGSKA (reference sequence). The DNA of the CDR3 is TGCAGTGCCACGGCTCGGGGGGGCGTCTTAGTGGGCACTGAAGCTTTCTTT. This encodes CSATARGGVLVGTEAFF.

The sample holds a few counts of this clonotype. This rearrangement joins TRBV7-6 to TRBJ2-7; unclear D gene. The CDR3 sequence is 12 residues long. Trimming removed 3 bases from V and 5 bases from J, with 8 bases in between. Germline CDR1 SGHVS, CDR2 FNYEAQ. The CDR3 reads CASSLGTHEQYF. The CDR3 DNA sequence: TGTGCCAGCAGCTTGGGTACCCACGAGCAGTACTTC.

This clonotype was observed at least ten times. This chain joins TRBV5-1 and TRBJ1-6, with D hard to call. This CDR3 contains 15 residues. The V and J ends lost 0 bases and 2 bases respectively, with 6 bases between them. CDR1 is SGHRS and CDR2 is YFSETQ in the germline V gene. CDR3 nucleotides: TGCGCCAGCAGCTTGGACGAAGCCTATAATTCACCCCTCCACTTT. Translated, it gives CASSLDEAYNSPLHF.

This clonotype was counted between two and nine times. This chain links TRBV7-9 with TRBJ1-2, with D possibly TRBD1 on 5 matching bases. The germline V gene encodes CDR1 SEHNR and CDR2 FQNEAQ (reference sequence). The CDR3 extends over 15 amino acids. Trimming shortened V by 5 bases and J by 4 bases, and 17 bases separated the two germline ends. CDR3 coding DNA: TGTGCCAGCAGCCCCGGGCCGGGGGATAGCTATGGCTACACCTTC. The encoded protein is CASSPGPGDSYGYTF.

This chain joins TRBV12-3 or TRBV12-4 and TRBJ1-1; no clear D. Trimming left V 3 bases short and J 10 bases short, with 18 bases between. This CDR3 comprises 14 residues. For the CDR3, the DNA is TGTGCCAGCAGTTTTACGGGGAGAACTACGAGAGCTTTCTTT. As protein: CASSFTGRTTRAFF.

Ten or more counts support this clonotype. The chain combines TRBV7-3 with TRBJ2-1; 10 bases are a match to TRBD2. Germline lookup yields CDR1 SGHTA and CDR2 FQGTGA. Trimming took 6 bases from V and 6 from J; bases not matched to a gene: 11. The CDR3 is 16 amino acids. The CDR3, as DNA: TGTGCCAGCAGGTCCCTAGCGGGAGTCCGTGGCAATGAGCAGTTCTTC. It encodes CASRSLAGVRGNEQFF.

There are many counts of this clonotype. This rearrangement joins TRBV5-1 to TRBJ2-7; the match to TRBD2 covers 7 bases. The junction had 4 bases not matched to a gene; V was cut back by 2 bases and J by 2 bases. Germline V gives CDR1 SGHRS, CDR2 YFSETQ. CDR3 size: 14 residues. The CDR3 loop is CASSFERGAYEQYF. The CDR3 region has the DNA TGCGCCAGCAGCTTCGAGCGGGGAGCCTACGAGCAGTACTTC.

This clonotype came up many times. This chain connects TRBV20-1 to TRBJ1-1; no clear D gene. Germline loops: CDR1 DFQATT, CDR2 SNEGSKA (reference sequence). The CDR3 totals 12 residues. Trimming took 6 bases from V and 1 from J, leaving 9 bases between them. This chain's CDR3 is CSAEGRNTEAFF. DNA for the CDR3: TGCAGTGCAGAAGGGAGGAACACTGAAGCTTTCTTT.

This clonotype was recorded only once. The chain recombines TRBV19 with TRBJ2-1; 7 bases align to TRBD1. Germline CDR1 is LNHDA and CDR2 is SQIVND (reference sequence). CDR3 size: 15 residues. The ends lost 7 bases at V and 4 bases at J; junction bases unmatched: 10. Written as DNA, the CDR3 is TGTGCCAGTAAGGACGGGACAGACTTTTACAATGAGCAGTTCTTC. Encoded protein: CASKDGTDFYNEQFF.

In its sample, this clonotype was seen a few times. The genes are TRBV20-1 and TRBJ1-2; D unresolved. V lost 5 bases to trimming and J lost 0 bases, with 4 bases between them. This CDR3 is built from 11 residues. Germline CDR1 is DFQATT and CDR2 is SNEGSKA (reference sequence). The CDR3 protein is CSAEANYGYTF. In nucleotides, the CDR3 is TGCAGTGCTGAAGCTAACTATGGCTACACCTTC.

This clonotype has only a few counts. J is TRBJ2-7 and V is TRBV25-1; tentative D call: TRBD1 (5 bases). Germline CDR1 and CDR2: MGHDK and SYGVNS. The CDR3 consists of 15 residues. V lost 1 base to trimming and J lost 4 bases, with 14 bases between them. CDR3 loop: CASSEFKGRGYEQYF. As DNA, the CDR3 is TGTGCCAGCAGTGAATTTAAGGGGCGCGGTTACGAGCAGTACTTC.

The chain carries TRBV12-3 or TRBV12-4 and TRBJ2-1; D may be TRBD2 (5 bases). Trimming stripped 2 bases from V and 7 bases from J, with 12 bases between. CDR3 length: 14 residues. CDR3 region: CASSLSGLGNEQFF. The CDR3 DNA is TGTGCCAGCAGTTTAAGCGGTCTAGGGAATGAGCAGTTCTTC.

The chain combines TRBV4-3 with TRBJ2-5, with D possibly matching TRBD2 (6 bases). V lost 0 bases, J lost 4 bases, and 9 bases lay in between. The CDR3 contains 14 residues. The germline CDR1 and CDR2 sequences are LGHNA and YSLEER. The CDR3 bases are TGCGCCAGCAGCCAAGATGGAGGGGCAGAGACCCAGTACTTC. Its translation: CASSQDGGAETQYF.

The chain is built from TRBV2 and TRBJ2-5; D call uncertain. In germline, CDR1 is SNHLY, CDR2 FYNNEI. This CDR3 contains 11 residues. Trimming removed 6 bases from V and 9 bases from J, with 11 bases in between. CDR3 sequence (DNA): TGTGCCAGCAGACTCTTTCGGGCCCAGTACTTC. This sequence encodes CASRLFRAQYF.

This clonotype turned up a few times. The chain is built from TRBV4-1 and TRBJ2-1; 8 nucleotides match TRBD2. Germline V gene lookup returns CDR1 MGHRA and CDR2 YSYEKL. V lost 8 bases and J lost 2; bases outside the gene matches: 8. The CDR3 spans 15 residues. The DNA for the CDR3 is TGCGCCAGCCGGGGGGGGGAGGCCCCCTACAATGAGCAGTTCTTC. Translating gives CASRGGEAPYNEQFF.